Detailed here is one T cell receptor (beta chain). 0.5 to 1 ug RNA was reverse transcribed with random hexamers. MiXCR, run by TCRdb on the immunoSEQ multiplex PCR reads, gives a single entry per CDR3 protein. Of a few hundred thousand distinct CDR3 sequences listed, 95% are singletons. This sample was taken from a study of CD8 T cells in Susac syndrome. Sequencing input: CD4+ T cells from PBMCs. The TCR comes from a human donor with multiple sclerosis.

The CDR3: CSARSGRPYEQYF. The CDR3 nucleotides are TGCAGTGCTAGGTCGGGACGGCCCTACGAGCAGTACTTC. V usage is TRBV20-1 and J usage is TRBJ2-7; D may correspond to TRBD1 or TRBD2 (5 bases each). This CDR3 spans 13 amino acids. V lost 3 bases to trimming and J lost 2 bases, with 11 bases between them. Looked up from germline, CDR1 is DFQATT and CDR2 is SNEGSKA (reference sequence).